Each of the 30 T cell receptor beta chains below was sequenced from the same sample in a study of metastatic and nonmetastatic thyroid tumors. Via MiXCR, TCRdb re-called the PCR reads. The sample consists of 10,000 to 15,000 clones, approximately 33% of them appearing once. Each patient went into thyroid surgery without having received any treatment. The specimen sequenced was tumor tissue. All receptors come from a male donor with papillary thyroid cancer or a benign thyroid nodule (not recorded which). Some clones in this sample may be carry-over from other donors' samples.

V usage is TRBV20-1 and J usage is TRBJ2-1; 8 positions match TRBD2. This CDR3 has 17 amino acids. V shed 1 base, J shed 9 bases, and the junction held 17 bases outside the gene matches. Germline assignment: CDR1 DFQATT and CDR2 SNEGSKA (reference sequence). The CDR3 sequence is CSARAGSSGMPPIEQFF. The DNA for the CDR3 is TGCAGTGCTAGAGCGGGGAGTAGCGGGATGCCCCCGATTGAGCAGTTCTTC.

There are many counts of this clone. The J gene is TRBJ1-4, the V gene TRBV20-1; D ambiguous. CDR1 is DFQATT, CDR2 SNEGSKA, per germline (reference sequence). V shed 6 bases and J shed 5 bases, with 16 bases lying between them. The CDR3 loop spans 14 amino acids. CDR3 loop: CSATPLDRNEKLFF. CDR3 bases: TGCAGTGCCACCCCGTTAGATCGGAATGAAAAACTGTTTTTT.

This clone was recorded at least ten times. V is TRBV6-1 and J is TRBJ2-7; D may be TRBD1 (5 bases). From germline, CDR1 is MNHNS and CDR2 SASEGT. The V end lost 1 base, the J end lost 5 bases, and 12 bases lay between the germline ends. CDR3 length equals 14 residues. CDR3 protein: CASSEVAGKNEQYF. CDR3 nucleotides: TGTGCCAGCAGTGAAGTCGCAGGGAAGAACGAGCAGTACTTC.

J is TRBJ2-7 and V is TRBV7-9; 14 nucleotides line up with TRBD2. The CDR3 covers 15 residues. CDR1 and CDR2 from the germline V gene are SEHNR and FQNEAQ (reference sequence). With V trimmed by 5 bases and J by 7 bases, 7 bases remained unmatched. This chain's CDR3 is CASSRGTSGSREQYF. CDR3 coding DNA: TGTGCCAGCAGCCGGGGGACTAGCGGGAGTAGAGAGCAGTACTTC.

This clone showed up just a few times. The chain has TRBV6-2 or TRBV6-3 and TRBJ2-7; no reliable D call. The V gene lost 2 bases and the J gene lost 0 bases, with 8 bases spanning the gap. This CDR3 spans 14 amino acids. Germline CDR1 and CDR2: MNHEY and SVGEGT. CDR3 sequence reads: CASSYDPDSYEQYF. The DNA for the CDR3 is TGTGCCAGCAGTTACGATCCGGACTCCTACGAGCAGTACTTC.

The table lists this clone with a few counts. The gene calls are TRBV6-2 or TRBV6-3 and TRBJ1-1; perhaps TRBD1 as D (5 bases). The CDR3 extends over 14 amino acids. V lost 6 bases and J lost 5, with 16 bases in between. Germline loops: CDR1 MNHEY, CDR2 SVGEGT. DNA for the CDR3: TGTGCCAGCAGGCCGACGGGACCTCGTACTGAAGCTTTCTTT. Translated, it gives CASRPTGPRTEAFF.

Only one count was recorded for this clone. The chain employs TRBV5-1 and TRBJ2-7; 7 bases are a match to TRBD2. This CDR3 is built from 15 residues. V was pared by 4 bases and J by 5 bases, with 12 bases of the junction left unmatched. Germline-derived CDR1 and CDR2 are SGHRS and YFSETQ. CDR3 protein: CASSPRMGGRDEQYF. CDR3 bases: TGCGCCAGCAGCCCAAGGATGGGAGGGAGAGACGAGCAGTACTTC. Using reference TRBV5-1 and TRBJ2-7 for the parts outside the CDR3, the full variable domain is KAGVTQTPRYLIKTRGQQVTLSCSPISGHRSVSWYQQTPGQGLQFLFEYFSETQRNKGNFPGRFSGRQFSNSRSEMNVSTLELGDSALYLCASSPRMGGRDEQYFGPGTRLTVT.

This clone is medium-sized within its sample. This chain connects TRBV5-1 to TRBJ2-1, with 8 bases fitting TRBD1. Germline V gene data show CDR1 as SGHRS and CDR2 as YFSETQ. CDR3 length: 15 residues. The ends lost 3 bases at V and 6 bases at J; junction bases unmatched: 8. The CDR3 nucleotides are TGCGCCAGCAGCTACAATGGACAGGGAGTCAATGAGCAGTTCTTC. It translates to CASSYNGQGVNEQFF.

CDR3 residues: CAWSGGGYTQYF. The DNA of the CDR3 is TGTGCCTGGAGTGGGGGCGGTTATACGCAGTATTTT. The V and J genes are TRBV30 and TRBJ2-3, with D possibly TRBD1 on 5 matching bases. The CDR3 runs to 12 residues. V lost 1 base to trimming and J lost 7 bases, with 9 bases between them. Germline loops: CDR1 GTSNPN, CDR2 SVGIG (reference sequence).

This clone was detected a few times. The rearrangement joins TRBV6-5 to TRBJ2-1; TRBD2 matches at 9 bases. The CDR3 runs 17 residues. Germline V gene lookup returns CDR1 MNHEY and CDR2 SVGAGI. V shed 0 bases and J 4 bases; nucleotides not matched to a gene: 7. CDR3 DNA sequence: TGTGCCAGCAGTTACTCTAATCCTAGCGGGATTTACAATGAGCAGTTCTTC. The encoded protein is CASSYSNPSGIYNEQFF.

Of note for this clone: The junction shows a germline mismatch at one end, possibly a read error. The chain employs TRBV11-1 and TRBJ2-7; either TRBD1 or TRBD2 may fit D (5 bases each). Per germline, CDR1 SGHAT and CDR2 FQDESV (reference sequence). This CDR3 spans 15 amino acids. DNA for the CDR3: TGTGTCAGCAGTTTTCCGGGACGGGACTCCTACGAGCAGTACTTC. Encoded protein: CVSSFPGRDSYEQYF.

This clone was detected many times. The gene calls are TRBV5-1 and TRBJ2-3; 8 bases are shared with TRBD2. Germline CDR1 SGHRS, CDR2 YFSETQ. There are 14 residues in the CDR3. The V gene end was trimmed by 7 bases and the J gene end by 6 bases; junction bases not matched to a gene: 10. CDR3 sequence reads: CASGEGLVLDTQYF. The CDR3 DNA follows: TGCGCCAGCGGAGAGGGACTAGTCCTCGATACGCAGTATTTT.

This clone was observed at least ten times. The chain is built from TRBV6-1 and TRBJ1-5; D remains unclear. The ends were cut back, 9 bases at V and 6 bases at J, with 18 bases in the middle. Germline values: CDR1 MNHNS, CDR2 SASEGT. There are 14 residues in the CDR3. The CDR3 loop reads CASRGRGMSQPQHF. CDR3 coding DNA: TGTGCCAGTCGTGGCCGGGGAATGAGTCAGCCCCAGCATTTT.

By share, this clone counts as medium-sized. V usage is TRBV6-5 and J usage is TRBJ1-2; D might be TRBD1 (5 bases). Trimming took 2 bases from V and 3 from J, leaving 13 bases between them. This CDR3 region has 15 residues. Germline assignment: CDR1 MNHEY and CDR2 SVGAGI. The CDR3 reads CASSYGTGGDYGYTF. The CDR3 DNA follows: TGTGCCAGCAGTTACGGAACGGGGGGGGACTATGGCTACACCTTC.

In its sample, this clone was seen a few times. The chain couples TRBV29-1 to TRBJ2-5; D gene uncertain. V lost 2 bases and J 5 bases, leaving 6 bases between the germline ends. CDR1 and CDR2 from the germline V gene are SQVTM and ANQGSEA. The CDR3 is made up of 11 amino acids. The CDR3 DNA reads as TGCAGCGTTGAAAGTCTGGAGACCCAGTACTTC. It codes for CSVESLETQYF.

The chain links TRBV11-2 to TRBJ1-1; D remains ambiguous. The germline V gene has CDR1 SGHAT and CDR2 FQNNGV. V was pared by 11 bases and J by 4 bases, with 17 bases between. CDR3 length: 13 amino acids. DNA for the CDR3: TGTGCCCGGCCTTGGCGCCGGGGCACTGAAGCTTTCTTT. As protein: CARPWRRGTEAFF.

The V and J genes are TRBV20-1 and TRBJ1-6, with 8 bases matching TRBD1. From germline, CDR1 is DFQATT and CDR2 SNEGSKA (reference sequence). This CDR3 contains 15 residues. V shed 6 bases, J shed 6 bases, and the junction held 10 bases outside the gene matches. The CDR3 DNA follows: TGCAGTGCCCCCCCGGGACAGGAAGTTAATTCACCCCTCCACTTT. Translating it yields CSAPPGQEVNSPLHF.

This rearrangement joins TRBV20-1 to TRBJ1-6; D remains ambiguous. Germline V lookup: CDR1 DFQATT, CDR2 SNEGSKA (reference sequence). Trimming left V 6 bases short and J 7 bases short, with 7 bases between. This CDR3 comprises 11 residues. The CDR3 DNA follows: TGCAGTGCCTACCAGAATTCACCCCTCCACTTT. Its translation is CSAYQNSPLHF.

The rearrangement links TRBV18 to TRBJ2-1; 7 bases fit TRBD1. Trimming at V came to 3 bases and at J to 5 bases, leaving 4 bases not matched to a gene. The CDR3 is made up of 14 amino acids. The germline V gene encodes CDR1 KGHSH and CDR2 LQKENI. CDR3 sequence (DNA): TGTGCCAGCTCACCGGGACAGAATAACAATGAGCAGTTCTTC. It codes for CASSPGQNNNEQFF.

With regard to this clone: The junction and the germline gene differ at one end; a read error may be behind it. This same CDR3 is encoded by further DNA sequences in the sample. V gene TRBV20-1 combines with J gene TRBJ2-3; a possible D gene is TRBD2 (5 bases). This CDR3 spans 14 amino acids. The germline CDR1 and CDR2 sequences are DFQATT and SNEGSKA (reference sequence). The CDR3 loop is CSARGRQETNTQYF. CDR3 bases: TGCAGTGCCCGCGGGCGGCAAGAAACGAATACACAGTATTTT.

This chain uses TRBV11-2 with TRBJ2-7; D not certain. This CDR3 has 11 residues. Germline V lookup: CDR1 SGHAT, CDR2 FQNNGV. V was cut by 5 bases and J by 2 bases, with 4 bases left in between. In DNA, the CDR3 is TGTGCCAGCAGCCGCCCCTACGAGCAGTACTTC. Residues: CASSRPYEQYF.

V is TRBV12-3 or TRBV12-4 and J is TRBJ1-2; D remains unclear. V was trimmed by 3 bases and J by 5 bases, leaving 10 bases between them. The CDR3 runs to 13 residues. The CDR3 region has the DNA TGTGCCAGCAGTTTGATCCAGGCGTATGGCTACACCTTC. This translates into CASSLIQAYGYTF.

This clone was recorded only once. As DNA, the CDR3 is TGTGCCAGCAGCCAAGGAGTTAACGAGCAGTACTTC. Its translation is CASSQGVNEQYF. The chain couples TRBV3-1 to TRBJ2-7, with D unresolved. V was pared by 1 base and J by 5 bases, with 6 bases between. This CDR3 region has 12 residues. Germline assignment: CDR1 LGHDT and CDR2 YNNKEL (reference sequence).

The CDR3 DNA is TGCGCCAGCAGCTCCGGACAGGGGGCTTCCTACGAGCAGTACTTC. It yields the protein CASSSGQGASYEQYF. The chain uses TRBV5-1 and TRBJ2-7, with 11 bases matching TRBD1. In germline, CDR1 is SGHRS, CDR2 YFSETQ. V trimming: 3 bases; J trimming: 1 base; junction bases outside the gene matches: 3. This CDR3 region has 15 residues.

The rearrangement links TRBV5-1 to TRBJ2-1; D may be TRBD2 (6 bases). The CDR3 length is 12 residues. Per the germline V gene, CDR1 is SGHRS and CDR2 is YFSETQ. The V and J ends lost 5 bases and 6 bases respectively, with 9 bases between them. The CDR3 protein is CASRLTSNEQFF. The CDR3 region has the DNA TGCGCCAGCAGACTGACTAGCAATGAGCAGTTCTTC.

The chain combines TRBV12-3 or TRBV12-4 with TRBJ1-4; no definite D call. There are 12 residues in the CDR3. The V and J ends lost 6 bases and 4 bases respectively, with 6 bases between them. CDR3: CASRKFNEKLFF. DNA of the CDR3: TGTGCCAGCAGGAAGTTTAATGAAAAACTGTTTTTT.

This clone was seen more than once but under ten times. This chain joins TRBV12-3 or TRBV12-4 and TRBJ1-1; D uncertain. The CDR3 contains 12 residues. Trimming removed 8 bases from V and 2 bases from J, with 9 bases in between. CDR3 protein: CASRYGNTEAFF. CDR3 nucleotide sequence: TGTGCCAGCCGTTACGGAAACACTGAAGCTTTCTTT.

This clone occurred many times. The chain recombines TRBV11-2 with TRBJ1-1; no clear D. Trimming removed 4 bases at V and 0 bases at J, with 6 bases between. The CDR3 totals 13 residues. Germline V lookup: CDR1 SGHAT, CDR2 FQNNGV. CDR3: CASSSTMNTEAFF. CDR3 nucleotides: TGTGCCAGCAGCTCAACTATGAACACTGAAGCTTTCTTT. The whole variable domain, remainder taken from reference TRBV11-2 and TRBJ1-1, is EAGVAQSPRYKIIEKRQSVAFWCNPISGHATLYWYQQILGQGPKLLIQFQNNGVVDDSQLPKDRFSAERLKGVDSTLKIQPAKLEDSAVYLCASSSTMNTEAFFGQGTRLTVV.

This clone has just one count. The CDR3 reads CASSKEQGARTDTQYF. CDR3 coding DNA: TGCGCCAGCAGCAAGGAACAGGGGGCGCGGACAGATACGCAGTATTTT. The V call is TRBV5-1, the J call TRBJ2-3; 9 bases fit TRBD1. V shed 4 bases, J shed 3 bases, and the junction held 9 bases outside the gene matches. Germline assignment: CDR1 SGHRS and CDR2 YFSETQ. This CDR3 contains 16 residues.

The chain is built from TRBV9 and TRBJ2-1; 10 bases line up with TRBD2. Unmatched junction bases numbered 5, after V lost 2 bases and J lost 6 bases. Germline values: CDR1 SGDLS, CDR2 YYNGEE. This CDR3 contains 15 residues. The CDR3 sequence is CASSVTSGTPNEQFF. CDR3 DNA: TGTGCCAGCAGCGTCACTAGCGGGACCCCCAATGAGCAGTTCTTC.